This T cell receptor beta chain was captured by sequencing in a study of blood T cell repertoires in COVID-19. The germline V and J ends were trimmed by 7 bases and 1 base, with 13 bases remaining between them. Germline CDR1 MNHEY, CDR2 SVGAGI. The CDR3 has 14 amino acids. This table comes from immunoSEQ multiplex PCR, and its TCRdb copy is limited to in-frame clones, with some not included. The sample carries over 400,000 clones, 86% recorded once. The V call is TRBV6-5, the J call TRBJ1-1, with TRBD1 as a possible D gene (6 bases). The source material was peripheral blood. The receptor comes from a woman in her 30s with active or convalescent COVID-19. The CDR3 coding sequence is TGTGCCAGCACCGAAGGGGGGGAGAACACTGAAGCTTTCTTT. This translates into CASTEGGENTEAFF.